This T cell receptor beta chain derives from a study of blood T cell repertoires in COVID-19. The overall study: Samples taken during acute and convalescent COVID-19 were collected in the United States, Italy and Spain. Sources were T cells, B-cell-depleted T cells, or PBMCs; the material itself was cDNA or gDNA.

The authors' processing: The assay estimated nucleated cells by amplifying reference gene primers. Measured with immunoSEQ multiplex PCR; TCRdb has only the in-frame clones, and not every one. Clone size and V and J calls were adopted from that table, with D and trimming inferred from the DNA. The data contain about 240,000 clones, 80% to 90% of them singletons. Between the trimmed V and J ends, which lost 7 bases and 11 bases, there was a span of 26 bases. The germline CDR1 and CDR2 sequences are MDHEN and SYDVKM. The CDR3 is 15 amino acids. This receptor was identified in a woman aged 40-49 years who had been exposed to COVID-19. Material for sequencing was PBMCs or T cells enriched from blood (not recorded which). This chain joins TRBV28 and TRBJ1-1; D not certain. In nucleotides, the CDR3 is TGTGCCAGCACCAAGGGCGGGAATTGGGTAAGGAGGGCTTTCTTT. It encodes CASTKGGNWVRRAFF.